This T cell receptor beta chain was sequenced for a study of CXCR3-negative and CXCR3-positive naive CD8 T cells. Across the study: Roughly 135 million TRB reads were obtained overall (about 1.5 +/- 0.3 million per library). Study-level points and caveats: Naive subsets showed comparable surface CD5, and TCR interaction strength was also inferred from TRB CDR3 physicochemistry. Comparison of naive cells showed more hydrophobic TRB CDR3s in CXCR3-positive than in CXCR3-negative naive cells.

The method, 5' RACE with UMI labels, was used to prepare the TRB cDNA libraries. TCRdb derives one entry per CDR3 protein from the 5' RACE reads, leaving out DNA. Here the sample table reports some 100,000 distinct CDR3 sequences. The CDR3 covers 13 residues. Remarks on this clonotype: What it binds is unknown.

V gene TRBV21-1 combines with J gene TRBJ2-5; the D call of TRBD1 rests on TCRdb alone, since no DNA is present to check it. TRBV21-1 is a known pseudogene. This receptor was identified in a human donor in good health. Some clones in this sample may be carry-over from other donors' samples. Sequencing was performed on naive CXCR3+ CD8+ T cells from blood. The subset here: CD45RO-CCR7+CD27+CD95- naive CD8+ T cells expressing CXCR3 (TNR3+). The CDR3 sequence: CASRTDPQETQYF.